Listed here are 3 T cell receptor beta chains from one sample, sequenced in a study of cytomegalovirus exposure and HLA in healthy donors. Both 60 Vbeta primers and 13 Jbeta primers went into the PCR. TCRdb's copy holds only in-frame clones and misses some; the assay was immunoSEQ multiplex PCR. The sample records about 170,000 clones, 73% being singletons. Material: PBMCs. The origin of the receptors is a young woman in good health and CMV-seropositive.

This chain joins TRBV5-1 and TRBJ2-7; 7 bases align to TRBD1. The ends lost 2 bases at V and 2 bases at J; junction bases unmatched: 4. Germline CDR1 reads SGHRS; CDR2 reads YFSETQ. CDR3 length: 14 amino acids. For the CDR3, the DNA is TGCGCCAGCAGCTTCTCGGGACAGCCCTACGAGCAGTACTTC. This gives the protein CASSFSGQPYEQYF.

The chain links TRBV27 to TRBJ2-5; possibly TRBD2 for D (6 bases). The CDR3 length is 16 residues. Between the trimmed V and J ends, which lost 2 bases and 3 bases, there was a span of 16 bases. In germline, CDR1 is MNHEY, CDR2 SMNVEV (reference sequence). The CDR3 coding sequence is TGTGCCAGCAGTTTACAAGAAAAGGAGGGAGAAGAGACCCAGTACTTC. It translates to CASSLQEKEGEETQYF.

The CDR3 DNA sequence: TGCGCCAGCAGCTCGAACACGGGCGGGGGGGCCGGGGAGACCCAGTACTTC. Protein: CASSSNTGGGAGETQYF. The chain carries TRBV5-1 and TRBJ2-5, with TRBD2 matching over 9 bases. J was trimmed by 5 bases and V by 3 bases; bases with no gene match: 14. The CDR3 sequence is 17 residues long. CDR1 is SGHRS and CDR2 is YFSETQ in the germline V gene. The full variable domain, completed using reference TRBV5-1 and TRBJ2-5, is KAGVTQTPRYLIKTRGQQVTLSCSPISGHRSVSWYQQTPGQGLQFLFEYFSETQRNKGNFPGRFSGRQFSNSRSEMNVSTLELGDSALYLCASSSNTGGGAGETQYFGPGTRLLVL.